Reported below is one TCR beta chain. What it binds is not known. An end of the junction does not agree with germline; a read error may underlie this. The source of the sample is a study of cytomegalovirus exposure and HLA in healthy donors. Study results and limitations: Sequences of the TCR beta chain were said to predict the HLA-A and HLA-B alleles of most subjects accurately.

The CDR3 loop spans 13 amino acids. CDR1 is GTSNPN, CDR2 SVGIG, per germline (reference sequence). PCR used 60 Vbeta primers and 13 Jbeta primers. TCRdb keeps only in-frame clones here, not all; method: immunoSEQ multiplex PCR. Of some 94,000 clones listed, 69% are singletons. The J gene is TRBJ1-5, the V gene TRBV30; tentatively, D is TRBD1 (6 bases). The sequence came from a man aged 45-65 years in good health and CMV-seronegative. Source material: PBMCs. CDR3 DNA: TGTGCCTGGAGTATGGACAGCAATCAGCCCCGGCATTTT. Its translation: CAWSMDSNQPRHF. Drawing the rest from reference TRBV30 and TRBJ1-5, the complete variable domain is SQTIHQWPATLVQPVGSPLSLECTVEGTSNPNLYWYRQAAGRGLQLLFYSVGIGQISSEVPQNLSASRPQDRQFILSSKKLLLSDSGFYLCAWSMDSNQPRHFGDGTRLSIL.